What follows are 19 T cell receptor beta chains derived from one specimen sequenced in a study of shared clonotypes between healthy human individuals. Profiled with immunoSEQ multiplex PCR; TCRdb holds only in-frame clones, not every one. This sample has over a million clones; about 98% occur once, and the top ten carry around 0.47%. Material for sequencing was naive CD4+ T cells sorted from blood. As to subset: CD45RA+ positively selected. Receptor source: a man between 25 and 39 years old in good health.

This clone has only one observation. CDR3 coding DNA: TGTGCCAGCAGTGCAAACAGTAACACCGGGGAGCTGTTTTTT. Translated, it gives CASSANSNTGELFF. The rearrangement links TRBV2 to TRBJ2-2; D is undetermined. Germline values: CDR1 SNHLY, CDR2 FYNNEI. The CDR3 length is 14 residues. V shed 4 bases and J shed 2 bases, with 8 bases lying between them.

The chain uses TRBV23-1 and TRBJ2-7, with unresolved D. TRBV23-1 is an open reading frame whose function is uncertain. CDR3 length: 18 residues. Trimming removed 1 base at V and 3 bases at J, with 22 bases between. CDR3 residues: CASSQFLYKERSYYEQYF. CDR3 DNA: TGCGCCAGCAGTCAATTTCTTTATAAGGAACGGTCTTACTACGAGCAGTACTTC.

J is TRBJ2-2 and V is TRBV5-6; 7 nucleotides match TRBD1. The CDR3 covers 16 residues. V gave up 0 bases and J gave up 3 bases; unmatched junction bases: 5. CDR1 is SGHDT, CDR2 YYEEEE, per germline. CDR3 protein: CASSLDRGADTGELFF. The CDR3 DNA reads TGTGCCAGCAGCTTGGACAGGGGCGCGGACACCGGGGAGCTGTTTTTT. The complete variable domain, with remaining parts taken from reference TRBV5-6 and TRBJ2-2, reads DAGVTQSPTHLIKTRGQQVTLRCSPKSGHDTVSWYQQALGQGPQFIFQYYEEEERQRGNFPDRFSGHQFPNYSSELNVNALLLGDSALYLCASSLDRGADTGELFFGEGSRLTVL.

The genes are TRBV30 and TRBJ2-7; D is ambiguous. Trimming removed 4 bases at V and 3 bases at J, with 7 bases between. Germline V gene data show CDR1 as GTSNPN and CDR2 as SVGIG (reference sequence). This CDR3 is 11 amino acids long. The CDR3 here is CAWNAGYEQYF. The CDR3 nucleotides read TGTGCCTGGAACGCAGGCTACGAGCAGTACTTC.

The J gene is TRBJ2-3, the V gene TRBV5-1; D might be TRBD1 (5 bases). Looked up from germline, CDR1 is SGHRS and CDR2 is YFSETQ. The CDR3 is 15 amino acids. Trimming removed 1 base from V and 2 bases from J, with 11 bases in between. The CDR3 region has the DNA TGCGCCAGCAGCTTGCGCTGGGGCACCACAGATACGCAGTATTTT. Its protein is CASSLRWGTTDTQYF.

This clone came up once. V and J are TRBV6-6 and TRBJ2-1, with unresolved D. The CDR3 has 12 residues. Germline V gene sequence: CDR1 MNHNY, CDR2 SVGAGI (reference sequence). With 4 bases removed from V and 6 bases from J, the gap between germline ends came to 7 bases. CDR3 DNA sequence: TGTGCCAGCAGTTCCACAATCAATGAGCAGTTCTTC. Translated: CASSSTINEQFF.

CDR3 sequence (DNA): TGTGCCAGCAGCTTGGCGCCAGGTGCTAGCTTAGGTCAGCCCCAGCATTTT. As protein: CASSLAPGASLGQPQHF. J is TRBJ1-5 and V is TRBV5-5, with no clear D. V lost 0 bases and J 6 bases, leaving 19 bases between the germline ends. The CDR3 is 17 amino acids. Germline V gene lookup returns CDR1 SGHKS and CDR2 YYEKEE (reference sequence).

In regard to this clone: Additional DNA sequences in this sample encode the identical CDR3. The chain joins TRBV7-3 to TRBJ2-3; D is uncertain. Germline V gives CDR1 SGHTA, CDR2 FQGTGA. The CDR3 is made up of 14 amino acids. Trimming removed 5 bases at V and 1 base at J, with 10 bases between. The DNA of the CDR3 is TGTGCCAGCAGCCCGACCGGTGGCACAGATACGCAGTATTTT. It translates to CASSPTGGTDTQYF.

The chain combines TRBV11-1 with TRBJ2-7, with 7 bases aligning to TRBD1. CDR3 length: 15 residues. Germline V CDR1 and CDR2: SGHAT, FQDESV (reference sequence). The trim removed 8 bases at V and 1 base at J, leaving 11 bases unmatched. In nucleotides, the CDR3 is TGTGCCAGCGCCGTATCCGGGACAGCGTCCTACGAGCAGTACTTC. Its translation is CASAVSGTASYEQYF.

As for this clone: The same CDR3 can be traced to other DNA sequences in this sample. The CDR3 DNA sequence: TGCGCCAGCAGCTTGATACAGGGTCGGGAGACCCAGTACTTC. This translates into CASSLIQGRETQYF. This chain uses TRBV5-1 with TRBJ2-5; TRBD1 is a possible D gene (6 bases). Germline V gives CDR1 SGHRS, CDR2 YFSETQ. The V end was cut by 1 base, the J end by 5 bases, with 12 bases between. The CDR3 sequence is 14 residues long.

The V and J genes are TRBV4-1 and TRBJ1-3; a possible D gene is TRBD1 (6 bases). Germline CDR1 MGHRA, CDR2 YSYEKL. Trimming took off 0 bases at V and 3 bases at J, with 9 bases between the two ends. The CDR3 has 15 amino acids. CDR3: CASSQEGASGNTIYF. DNA for the CDR3: TGCGCCAGCAGCCAAGAGGGGGCAAGTGGAAACACCATATATTTT.

The V gene is TRBV5-1, the J gene TRBJ1-5; no clear D. This CDR3 has 13 residues. The V end lost 0 bases, the J end lost 6 bases, and 7 bases lay between the germline ends. The germline gives CDR1 SGHRS, CDR2 YFSETQ. Written as DNA, the CDR3 is TGCGCCAGCAGCTTGGCTATGGCTCAGCCCCAGCATTTT. Its protein product is CASSLAMAQPQHF. The full variable domain, completed using reference TRBV5-1 and TRBJ1-5, is KAGVTQTPRYLIKTRGQQVTLSCSPISGHRSVSWYQQTPGQGLQFLFEYFSETQRNKGNFPGRFSGRQFSNSRSEMNVSTLELGDSALYLCASSLAMAQPQHFGDGTRLSIL.

This chain joins TRBV18 and TRBJ2-1; possible D gene TRBD1, 5 bases. Germline-derived CDR1 and CDR2 are KGHSH and LQKENI. The CDR3 consists of 16 residues. Trimming shortened V by 2 bases and J by 4 bases, and 15 bases separated the two germline ends. This CDR3 is CASSPMDTYRYNEQFF. CDR3 DNA sequence: TGTGCCAGCTCACCAATGGACACCTATAGGTACAATGAGCAGTTCTTC.

V and J are TRBV27 and TRBJ2-7, with 9 bases identical to TRBD1. Unmatched junction bases numbered 10, after V lost 8 bases and J lost 2 bases. In germline, CDR1 is MNHEY, CDR2 SMNVEV (reference sequence). The CDR3 sequence is 15 residues long. The CDR3 region is CASARSGTGPYEQYF. The CDR3 DNA sequence: TGTGCCAGCGCCCGTTCCGGGACAGGGCCCTACGAGCAGTACTTC.

This rearrangement joins TRBV11-2 to TRBJ2-5; 9 bases match TRBD2. This CDR3 is 15 amino acids long. The germline CDR1 and CDR2 sequences are SGHAT and FQNNGV. Losses at the gene ends were 8 bases for V and 3 bases for J; bases not matched to a gene: 10. The DNA for the CDR3 is TGTGCCAGCCGTTTTAGCGGGAGAGGAGAAGAGACCCAGTACTTC. Translating it yields CASRFSGRGEETQYF.

With respect to this clone: Other DNA sequences in the same sample also yield this CDR3. The chain employs TRBV15 and TRBJ2-3; D unresolved. The CDR3 contains 13 residues. V lost 1 base and J 2 bases, leaving 4 bases between the germline ends. From germline, CDR1 is LNHNV and CDR2 YYDKDF (reference sequence). Written as DNA, the CDR3 is TGTGCCACCAGCAGAGGGCCCACAGATACGCAGTATTTT. This encodes CATSRGPTDTQYF.

The CDR3: CASSQELSGTYGYTF. CDR3 in DNA: TGCGCCAGCAGCCAAGAGTTATCGGGGACCTATGGCTACACCTTC. This chain joins TRBV4-3 and TRBJ1-2; D may be TRBD1 (5 bases). The CDR3 contains 15 residues. CDR1 LGHNA and CDR2 YSLEER come from the germline V gene. Trimming took off 0 bases at V and 4 bases at J, with 12 bases between the two ends.

V is TRBV9 and J is TRBJ2-3; D gene uncertain. This CDR3 has 11 residues. Trimming took off 3 bases at V and 3 bases at J, with 2 bases between the two ends. Germline V gene data show CDR1 as SGDLS and CDR2 as YYNGEE. The CDR3: CASSETDTQYF. The CDR3 bases are TGTGCCAGCAGCGAGACAGATACGCAGTATTTT.

The chain links TRBV19 to TRBJ1-5; D ambiguous. CDR3 length: 12 amino acids. Germline assignment: CDR1 LNHDA and CDR2 SQIVND (reference sequence). Trimming cost V 4 bases and J 9 bases, with 10 bases left between them. CDR3 bases: TGTGCCAGTAGTACGATACGGGGGCCCCAGCATTTT. Translating gives CASSTIRGPQHF.